Below, 18 T cell receptor beta chains from the same sample are listed, as sequenced in a study of cytomegalovirus exposure and HLA in healthy donors. 60 Vbeta and 13 Jbeta primers were used in PCR. Sequenced by immunoSEQ multiplex PCR; TCRdb stores in-frame clones only, minus some. The sample includes about 200,000 clones. The sequencing sample was made of PBMCs. These receptors were obtained from a boy between 10 and 17 years old in good health and CMV-seronegative.

The chain joins TRBV7-9 to TRBJ2-7; 7 bases align to TRBD2. The germline V gene has CDR1 SEHNR and CDR2 FQNEAQ (reference sequence). V dropped 3 bases and J dropped 3; count of bases not matched to a gene: 11. The CDR3 loop spans 16 amino acids. The CDR3 sequence is CASSFGGSGEYYEQYF. CDR3 nucleotide sequence: TGTGCCAGCAGCTTTGGGGGGAGCGGGGAGTACTACGAGCAGTACTTC.

The chain uses TRBV18 and TRBJ1-2, with D unresolved. This CDR3 contains 15 residues. Between the trimmed V and J ends, which lost 3 bases and 7 bases, there was a span of 18 bases. Germline loops: CDR1 KGHSH, CDR2 LQKENI. This CDR3 is CASSPLGLTSSGYTF. CDR3 coding DNA: TGTGCCAGCTCACCCCTGGGCCTTACGAGTTCTGGCTACACCTTC. Full variable domain (rest looked up from reference TRBV18 and TRBJ1-2): NAGVMQNPRHLVRRRGQEARLRCSPMKGHSHVYWYRQLPEEGLKFMVYLQKENIIDESGMPKERFSAEFPKEGPSILRIQQVVRGDSAAYFCASSPLGLTSSGYTFGSGTRLTVV.

The chain couples TRBV7-6 to TRBJ2-5, with TRBD2 matching 9 bases. The CDR3 consists of 15 residues. CDR1 is SGHVS, CDR2 FNYEAQ, per germline. Germline trimming cut 7 bases from V and 2 bases from J; bases unmatched to any gene: 8. CDR3 nucleotide sequence: TGTGCCAGCATTAGCGGGGGCTTGGGGCAAGAGACCCAGTACTTC. The encoded protein is CASISGGLGQETQYF.

The chain links TRBV19 to TRBJ2-3; no reliable D call. Per the germline V gene, CDR1 is LNHDA and CDR2 is SQIVND (reference sequence). With 5 bases removed from V and 0 bases from J, the gap between germline ends came to 6 bases. The CDR3 totals 13 residues. The CDR3 protein is CASSATSTDTQYF. DNA of the CDR3: TGTGCCAGTAGTGCGACTAGCACAGATACGCAGTATTTT.

This chain connects TRBV28 to TRBJ2-7; 10 nucleotides match TRBD1. The CDR3 contains 14 residues. Germline values: CDR1 MDHEN, CDR2 SYDVKM. V shed 5 bases, J shed 4 bases, and the junction held 5 bases outside the gene matches. The CDR3 loop reads CASSRRDRGYEQYF. For the CDR3, the DNA is TGTGCCAGCAGTAGACGGGACAGGGGTTACGAGCAGTACTTC.

On this clone itself: The junction departs from germline at one end; a sequencing error may be responsible. The chain joins TRBV5-6 to TRBJ1-6; D may be TRBD1 (6 bases). CDR1 is SGHDT, CDR2 YYEEEE, per germline. The CDR3 has 16 residues. The CDR3 DNA reads as TGTGCCAGCAGCCTGGGTGCTCGGACAGTGAATTCACCCCCCCACTTT. Translated, it gives CASSLGARTVNSPPHF.

CDR3 in DNA: TGTGCCAGCAGTTTAAACCCTAGGACAGGGCAAGAGACCCAGTACTTC. The encoded protein is CASSLNPRTGQETQYF. The chain links TRBV28 to TRBJ2-5, with TRBD1 matching 8 bases. The V gene end was trimmed by 2 bases and the J gene end by 2 bases; junction bases not matched to a gene: 7. CDR1 MDHEN and CDR2 SYDVKM come from the germline V gene. The length of the CDR3 is 16 residues.

The gene calls are TRBV6-5 and TRBJ2-2; TRBD1 might be the D (5 bases). V was cut by 8 bases and J by 4 bases, with 17 bases left in between. The CDR3 is 15 amino acids. Germline CDR1 reads MNHEY; CDR2 reads SVGAGI. Written as DNA, the CDR3 is TGTGCCAGCGCGTCCTTCCAGGGTTTCACCGGGGAGCTGTTTTTT. Its protein product is CASASFQGFTGELFF.

V usage is TRBV19 and J usage is TRBJ2-1; 10 nucleotides line up with TRBD1. The germline V gene encodes CDR1 LNHDA and CDR2 SQIVND (reference sequence). The CDR3 consists of 16 residues. Trimming at V came to 5 bases and at J to 2 bases, leaving 6 bases not matched to a gene. As DNA, the CDR3 is TGTGCCAGTAGTTCTCGGACAGGGGGACCCTACAATGAGCAGTTCTTC. The encoded protein is CASSSRTGGPYNEQFF.

CDR3 sequence reads: CASSHDRNNEQFF. The CDR3 DNA follows: TGTGCCAGCAGCCATGACAGGAACAATGAGCAGTTCTTC. The gene calls are TRBV7-9 and TRBJ2-1, with a possible D match to TRBD1 (6 bases). This CDR3 region has 13 residues. Trimming cost V 5 bases and J 5 bases, with 10 bases left between them. Per the germline V gene, CDR1 is SEHNR and CDR2 is FQNEAQ (reference sequence).

This chain joins TRBV29-1 and TRBJ1-1; TRBD1 matches at 9 bases. The V and J ends lost 7 bases and 1 base, in that order; junction bases with no gene match: 7. The CDR3 totals 14 residues. CDR1 and CDR2 (germline): SQVTM, ANQGSEA. CDR3 nucleotide sequence: TGCAGCGCAACAACGGGACAGGGGAACACTGAAGCTTTCTTT. Its translation: CSATTGQGNTEAFF.

CDR3 in amino acids: CASSQGQLDSPLHF. The DNA for the CDR3 is TGCGCCAGCAGCCAAGGACAGTTAGATTCACCCCTCCACTTT. The J gene is TRBJ1-6, the V gene TRBV5-1; D might be TRBD1 (6 bases). The V end was cut by 4 bases, the J end by 8 bases, with 13 bases between. The CDR3 extends over 14 amino acids. The germline V gene encodes CDR1 SGHRS and CDR2 YFSETQ.

The CDR3 nucleotides are TGTGCTAGTGGTTTGGTAAATGCGGCGAGAGGAGAGCAGTTCTTC. Its protein is CASGLVNAARGEQFF. V and J are TRBV12-5 and TRBJ2-1; no reliable D call. The germline V and J ends were trimmed by 0 bases and 10 bases, with 16 bases remaining between them. The germline V gene encodes CDR1 LGHNT and CDR2 FRNRAP. The CDR3 is made up of 15 amino acids.

The V and J genes are TRBV4-1 and TRBJ1-4; possibly TRBD1 for D (6 bases). In germline, CDR1 is MGHRA, CDR2 YSYEKL. This CDR3 has 14 residues. V gave up 4 bases and J gave up 3 bases, with 9 bases separating them. In DNA form, the CDR3 reads TGCGCCAGCAGCCGGGGGGGGCCTAATGAAAAACTGTTTTTT. Translating it yields CASSRGGPNEKLFF.

The gene calls are TRBV2 and TRBJ1-6; a weak D match, TRBD1 (5 bases). V was clipped by 10 bases and J by 3 bases, with 10 bases between them. The germline V gene has CDR1 SNHLY and CDR2 FYNNEI. The CDR3 has 13 amino acids. The CDR3 DNA follows: TGTGCCACCTCCAGGGACTATAATTCACCCCTCCACTTT. Its protein product is CATSRDYNSPLHF.

This chain uses TRBV6-1 with TRBJ1-1; D is unclear. The CDR3 consists of 14 residues. From germline, CDR1 is MNHNS and CDR2 SASEGT. V lost 1 base and J lost 11, with 17 bases in between. The CDR3 region is CASSEVWREGLAFF. CDR3 DNA: TGTGCCAGCAGTGAAGTCTGGAGGGAAGGGCTGGCTTTCTTT.

The chain is built from TRBV2 and TRBJ1-2; D gene ambiguous. The CDR3 consists of 13 residues. Trimming stripped 4 bases from V and 2 bases from J, with 8 bases between. CDR1 and CDR2 (germline): SNHLY, FYNNEI. CDR3 residues: CASSAGENYGYTF. The CDR3 DNA reads as TGTGCCAGCAGTGCCGGGGAGAACTATGGCTACACCTTC.

The J gene is TRBJ2-1, the V gene TRBV7-8; 9 bases line up with TRBD2. Germline assignment: CDR1 SGHVS and CDR2 FQNEAQ. This CDR3 region has 16 residues. Trimming at V came to 1 base and at J to 4 bases, leaving 5 bases not matched to a gene. CDR3 DNA: TGTGCCAGCAGCTTAGTGAGGCTAGCGGGGTACAATGAGCAGTTCTTC. It codes for CASSLVRLAGYNEQFF. Filled out from reference TRBV7-8 and TRBJ2-1, the complete variable domain reads GAGVSQSPRYKVAKRGQDVALRCDPISGHVSLFWYQQALGQGPEFLTYFQNEAQLDKSGLPSDRFFAERPEGSVSTLKIQRTQQEDSAVYLCASSLVRLAGYNEQFFGPGTRLTVL.